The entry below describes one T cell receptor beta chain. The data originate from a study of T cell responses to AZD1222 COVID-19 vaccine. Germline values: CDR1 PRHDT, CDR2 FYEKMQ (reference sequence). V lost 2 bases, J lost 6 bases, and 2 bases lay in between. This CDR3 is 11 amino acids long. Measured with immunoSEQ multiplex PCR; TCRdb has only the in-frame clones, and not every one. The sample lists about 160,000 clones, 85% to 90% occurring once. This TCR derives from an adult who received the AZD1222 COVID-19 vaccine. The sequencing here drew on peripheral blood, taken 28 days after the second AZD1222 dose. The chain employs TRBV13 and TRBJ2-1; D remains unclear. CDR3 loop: CASSLFNEQFF. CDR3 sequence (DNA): TGTGCCAGCAGCTTATTCAATGAGCAGTTCTTC. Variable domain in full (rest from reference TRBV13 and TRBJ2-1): AAGVIQSPRHLIKEKRETATLKCYPIPRHDTVYWYQQGPGQDPQFLISFYEKMQSDKGSIPDRFSAQQFSDYHSELNMSSLELGDSALYFCASSLFNEQFFGPGTRLTVL.